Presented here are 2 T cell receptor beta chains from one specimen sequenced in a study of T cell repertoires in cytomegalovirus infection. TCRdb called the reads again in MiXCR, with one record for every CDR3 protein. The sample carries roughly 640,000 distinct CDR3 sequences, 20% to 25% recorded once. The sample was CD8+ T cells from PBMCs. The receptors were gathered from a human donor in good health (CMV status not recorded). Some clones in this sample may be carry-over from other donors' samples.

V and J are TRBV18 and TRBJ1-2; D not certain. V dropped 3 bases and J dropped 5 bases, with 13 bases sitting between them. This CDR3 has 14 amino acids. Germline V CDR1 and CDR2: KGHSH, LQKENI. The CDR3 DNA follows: TGTGCCAGCTCACCGCTGGACGGGTTATATGGCTACACCTTC. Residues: CASSPLDGLYGYTF.

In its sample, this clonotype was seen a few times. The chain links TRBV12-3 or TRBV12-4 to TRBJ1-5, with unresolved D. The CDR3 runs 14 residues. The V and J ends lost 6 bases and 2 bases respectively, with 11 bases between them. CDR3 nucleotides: TGTGCCAGCAGAAGACGGGCAGGCAATCAGCCCCAGCATTTT. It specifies CASRRRAGNQPQHF.